This TCR beta chain was found in a study of beta chain features in type 1 diabetes. The study's findings and limits: Amplification by PCR could prefer shorter templates, with the same effect in patients and controls. There were fewer insertions and more deletions at the VDJ junctions of type 1 diabetes patients. cDNA sequencing could over-represent cells with high TCR expression.

Investigators reverse transcribed all isolated RNA, so they sequenced expressed TCRB transcripts. Generated by immunoSEQ multiplex PCR, the TCRdb table keeps only in-frame clones and is missing some. The table has about 150,000 clones, approximately 12% seen once. Of note for this clone: Antigen: not known. The junction and the germline gene differ at one end; a read error may be behind it.

Germline V lookup: CDR1 SSHAT, CDR2 FNYEAQ (reference sequence). The CDR3 loop spans 14 amino acids. The sample was central memory CD4+ T cells from blood. This clonotype originated in a man aged 18 to 29 in good health. This chain uses TRBV7-7 with TRBJ2-5; 8 nucleotides align to TRBD1. DNA for the CDR3: TGTGCTAGCAGCCCCGGACAGGGTAGTGAGACCCAGTACTTC. This gives the protein CASSPGQGSETQYF.